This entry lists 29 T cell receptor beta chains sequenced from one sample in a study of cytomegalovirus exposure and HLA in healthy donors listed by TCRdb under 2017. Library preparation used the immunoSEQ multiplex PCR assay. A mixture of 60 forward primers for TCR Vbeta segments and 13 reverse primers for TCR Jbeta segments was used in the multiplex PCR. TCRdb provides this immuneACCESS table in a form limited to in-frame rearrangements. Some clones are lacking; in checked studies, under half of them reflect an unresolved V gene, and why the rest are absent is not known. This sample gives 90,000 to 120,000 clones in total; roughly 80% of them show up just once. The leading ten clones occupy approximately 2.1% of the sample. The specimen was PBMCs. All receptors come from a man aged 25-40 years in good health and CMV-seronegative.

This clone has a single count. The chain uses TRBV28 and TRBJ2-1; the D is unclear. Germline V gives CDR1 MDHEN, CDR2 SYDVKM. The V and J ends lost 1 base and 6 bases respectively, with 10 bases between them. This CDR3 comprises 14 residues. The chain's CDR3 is CASSLSKRGNEQFF. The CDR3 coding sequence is TGTGCCAGCAGTTTATCGAAGCGTGGCAATGAGCAGTTCTTC.

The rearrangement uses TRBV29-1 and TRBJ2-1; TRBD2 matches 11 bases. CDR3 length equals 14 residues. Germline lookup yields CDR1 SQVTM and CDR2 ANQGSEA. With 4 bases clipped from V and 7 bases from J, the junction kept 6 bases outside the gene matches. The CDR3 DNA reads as TGCAGCGTTGGTAGCGGGGGGGCAGGGAATGAGCAGTTCTTC. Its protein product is CSVGSGGAGNEQFF.

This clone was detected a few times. The CDR3 region is CASSLEATF. In DNA, the CDR3 is TGTGCCAGCAGCTTAGAAGCCACCTTC. The rearrangement links TRBV7-2 to TRBJ1-2; D uncertain. Between the trimmed V and J ends, which lost 1 base and 13 bases, there was a span of 4 bases. The germline V gene encodes CDR1 SGHTA and CDR2 FQGNSA. This CDR3 contains 9 residues.

In nucleotides, the CDR3 is TGTGCCATAAAGACTAGCGGGGGGTACACCGGGGAGCTGTTTTTT. Encoded protein: CAIKTSGGYTGELFF. The chain employs TRBV10-3 and TRBJ2-2; the match to TRBD2 covers 13 bases. This CDR3 comprises 15 residues. After removal of 9 bases from V and 3 bases from J, the junction contained 4 bases not matched to a gene. From germline, CDR1 is ENHRY and CDR2 SYGVKD.

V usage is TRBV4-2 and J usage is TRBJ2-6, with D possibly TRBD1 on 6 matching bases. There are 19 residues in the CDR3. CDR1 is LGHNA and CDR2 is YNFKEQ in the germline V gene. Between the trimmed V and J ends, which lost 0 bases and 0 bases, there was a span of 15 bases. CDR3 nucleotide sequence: TGTGCCAGCAGCCAAGAAGGGCCAGGGGTTAACTCTGGGGCCAACGTCCTGACTTTC. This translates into CASSQEGPGVNSGANVLTF.

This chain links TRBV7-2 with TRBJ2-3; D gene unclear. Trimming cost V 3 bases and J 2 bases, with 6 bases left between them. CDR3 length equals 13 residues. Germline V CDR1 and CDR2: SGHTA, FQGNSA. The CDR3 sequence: CASSLSFTDTQYF. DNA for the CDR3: TGTGCCAGCAGCTTGAGCTTCACAGATACGCAGTATTTT.

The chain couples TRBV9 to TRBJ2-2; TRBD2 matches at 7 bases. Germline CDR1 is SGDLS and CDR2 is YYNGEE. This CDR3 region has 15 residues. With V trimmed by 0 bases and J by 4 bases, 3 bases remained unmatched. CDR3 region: CASSVGGTITGELFF. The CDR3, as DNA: TGTGCCAGCAGCGTAGGGGGGACTATCACCGGGGAGCTGTTTTTT. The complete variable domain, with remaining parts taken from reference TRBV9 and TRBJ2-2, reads DSGVTQTPKHLITATGQRVTLRCSPRSGDLSVYWYQQSLDQGLQFLIQYYNGEERAKGNILERFSAQQFPDLHSELNLSSLELGDSALYFCASSVGGTITGELFFGEGSRLTVL.

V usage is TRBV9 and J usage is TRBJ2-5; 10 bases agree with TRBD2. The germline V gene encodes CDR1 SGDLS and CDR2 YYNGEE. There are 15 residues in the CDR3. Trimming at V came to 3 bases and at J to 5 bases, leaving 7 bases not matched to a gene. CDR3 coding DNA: TGTGCCAGCAGCGGGGAGCGGGGGGGCGGGGAGACCCAGTACTTC. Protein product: CASSGERGGGETQYF.

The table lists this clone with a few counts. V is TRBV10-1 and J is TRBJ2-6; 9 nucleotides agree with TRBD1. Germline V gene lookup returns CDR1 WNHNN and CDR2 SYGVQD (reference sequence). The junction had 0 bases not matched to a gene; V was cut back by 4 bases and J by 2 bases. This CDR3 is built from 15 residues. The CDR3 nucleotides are TGCGCCAGCAGTGGACAGGGGGCTGGGGCCAACGTCCTGACTTTC. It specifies CASSGQGAGANVLTF.

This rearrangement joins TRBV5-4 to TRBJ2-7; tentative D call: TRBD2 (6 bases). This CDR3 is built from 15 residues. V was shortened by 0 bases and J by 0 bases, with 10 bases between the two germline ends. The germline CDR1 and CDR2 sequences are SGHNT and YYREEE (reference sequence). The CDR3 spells CASSLVGGDSYEQYF. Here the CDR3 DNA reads TGTGCCAGCAGCTTGGTCGGGGGAGACTCCTACGAGCAGTACTTC.

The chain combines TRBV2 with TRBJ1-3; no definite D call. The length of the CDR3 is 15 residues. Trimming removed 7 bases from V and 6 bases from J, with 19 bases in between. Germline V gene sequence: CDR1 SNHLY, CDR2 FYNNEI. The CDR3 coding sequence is TGTGCCAGCACCCCGACAATGCGGGTTGCAAACACCATATATTTT. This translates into CASTPTMRVANTIYF. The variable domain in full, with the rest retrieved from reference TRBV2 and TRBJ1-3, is EPEVTQTPSHQVTQMGQEVILRCVPISNHLYFYWYRQILGQKVEFLVSFYNNEISEKSEIFDDQFSVERPDGSNFTLKIRSTKLEDSAMYFCASTPTMRVANTIYFGEGSWLTVV.

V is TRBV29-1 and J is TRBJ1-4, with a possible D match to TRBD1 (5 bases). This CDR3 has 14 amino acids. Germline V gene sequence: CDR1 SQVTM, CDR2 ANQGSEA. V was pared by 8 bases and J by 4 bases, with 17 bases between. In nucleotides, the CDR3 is TGCAGCATCAAATTGGGGGGGTTTAATGAAAAACTGTTTTTT. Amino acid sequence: CSIKLGGFNEKLFF.

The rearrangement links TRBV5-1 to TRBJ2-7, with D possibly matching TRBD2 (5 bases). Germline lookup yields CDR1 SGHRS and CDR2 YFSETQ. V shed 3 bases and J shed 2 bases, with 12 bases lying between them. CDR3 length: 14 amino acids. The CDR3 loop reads CASSSTGSAYEQYF. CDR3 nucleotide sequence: TGCGCCAGCAGCTCGACGGGGAGCGCCTACGAGCAGTACTTC.

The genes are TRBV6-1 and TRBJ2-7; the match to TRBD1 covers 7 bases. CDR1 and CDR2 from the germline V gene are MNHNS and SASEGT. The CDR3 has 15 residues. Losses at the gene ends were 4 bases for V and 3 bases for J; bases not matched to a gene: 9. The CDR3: CASSGGQTLNYEQYF. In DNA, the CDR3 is TGTGCCAGCAGTGGGGGACAGACTTTGAACTACGAGCAGTACTTC.

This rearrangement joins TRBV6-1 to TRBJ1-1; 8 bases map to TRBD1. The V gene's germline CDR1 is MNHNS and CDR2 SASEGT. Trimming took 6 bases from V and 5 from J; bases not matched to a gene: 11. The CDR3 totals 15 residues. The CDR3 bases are TGTGCCAGCAGGCCAGAACAGGGGGGAGGTACTGAAGCTTTCTTT. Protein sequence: CASRPEQGGGTEAFF.

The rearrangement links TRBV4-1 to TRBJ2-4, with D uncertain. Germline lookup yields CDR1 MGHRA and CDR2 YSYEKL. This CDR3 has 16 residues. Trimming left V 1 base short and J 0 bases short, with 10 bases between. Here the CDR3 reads CASSQGAPLAKNIQYF. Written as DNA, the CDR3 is TGCGCCAGCAGCCAAGGAGCTCCATTAGCCAAAAACATTCAGTACTTC.

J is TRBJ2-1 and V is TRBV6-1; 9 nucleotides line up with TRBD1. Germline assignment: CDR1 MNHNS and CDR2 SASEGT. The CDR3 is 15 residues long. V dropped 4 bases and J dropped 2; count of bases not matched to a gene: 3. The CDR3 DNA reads TGTGCCAGCAGTGCGACAGGGGGTGCCTACAATGAGCAGTTCTTC. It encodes CASSATGGAYNEQFF.

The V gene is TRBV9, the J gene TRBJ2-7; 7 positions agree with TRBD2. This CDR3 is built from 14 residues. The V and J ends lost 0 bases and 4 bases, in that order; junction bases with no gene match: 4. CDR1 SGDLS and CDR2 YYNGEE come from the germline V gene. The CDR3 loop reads CASSVAPGRYEQYF. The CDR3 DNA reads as TGTGCCAGCAGCGTAGCACCCGGGAGGTACGAGCAGTACTTC.

CDR3 loop: CASSELAGVLETQYF. The CDR3 DNA sequence: TGTGCCAGCAGTGAATTAGCGGGGGTGTTGGAGACCCAGTACTTC. V and J are TRBV6-1 and TRBJ2-5; 9 bases match TRBD2. This CDR3 is 15 amino acids long. Germline lookup yields CDR1 MNHNS and CDR2 SASEGT. Losses at the gene ends were 2 bases for V and 5 bases for J; bases not matched to a gene: 6.

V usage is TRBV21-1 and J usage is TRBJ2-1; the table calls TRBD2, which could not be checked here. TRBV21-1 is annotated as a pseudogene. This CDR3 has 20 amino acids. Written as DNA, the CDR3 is TGTGCCAGCAGCCCCACCGAGGGCAGGTCGCACGATAACTCCTACAATGAGCAGTTCTTC. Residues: CASSPTEGRSHDNSYNEQFF.

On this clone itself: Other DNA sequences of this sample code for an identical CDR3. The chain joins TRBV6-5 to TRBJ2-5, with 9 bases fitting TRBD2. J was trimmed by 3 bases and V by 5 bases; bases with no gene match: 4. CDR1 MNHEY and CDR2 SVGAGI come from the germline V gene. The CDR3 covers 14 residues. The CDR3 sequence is CASSLLAGEETQYF. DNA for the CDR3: TGTGCCAGCAGTCTACTAGCGGGTGAAGAGACCCAGTACTTC.

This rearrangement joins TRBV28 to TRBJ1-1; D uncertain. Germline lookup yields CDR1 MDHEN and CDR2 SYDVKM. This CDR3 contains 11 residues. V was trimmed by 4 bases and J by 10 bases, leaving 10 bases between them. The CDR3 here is CASSSQASAFF. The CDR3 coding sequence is TGTGCCAGCAGTTCCCAGGCCTCAGCTTTCTTT. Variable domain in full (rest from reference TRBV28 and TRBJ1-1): DVKVTQSSRYLVKRTGEKVFLECVQDMDHENMFWYRQDPGLGLRLIYFSYDVKMKEKGDIPEGYSVSREKKERFSLILESASTNQTSMYLCASSSQASAFFGQGTRLTVV.

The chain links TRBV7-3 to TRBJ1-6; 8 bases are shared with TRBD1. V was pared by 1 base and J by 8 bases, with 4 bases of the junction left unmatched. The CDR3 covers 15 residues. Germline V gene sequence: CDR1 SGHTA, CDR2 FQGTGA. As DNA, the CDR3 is TGTGCCAGCAGCTTAAGGACAGGGTGGGATTCACCCCTCCACTTT. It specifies CASSLRTGWDSPLHF.

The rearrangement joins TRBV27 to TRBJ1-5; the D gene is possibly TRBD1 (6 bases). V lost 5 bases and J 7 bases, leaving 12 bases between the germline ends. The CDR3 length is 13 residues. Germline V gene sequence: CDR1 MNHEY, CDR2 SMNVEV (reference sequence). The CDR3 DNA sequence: TGTGCCAGCAGTGCCAACAGGGTACAGCCCCAGCATTTT. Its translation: CASSANRVQPQHF.

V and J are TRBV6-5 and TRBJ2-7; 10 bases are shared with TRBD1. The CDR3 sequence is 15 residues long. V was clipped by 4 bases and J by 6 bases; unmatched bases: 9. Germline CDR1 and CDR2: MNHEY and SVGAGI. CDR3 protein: CASSSAGTGEAEQYF. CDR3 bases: TGTGCCAGCAGTTCCGCCGGGACAGGGGAGGCCGAGCAGTACTTC.

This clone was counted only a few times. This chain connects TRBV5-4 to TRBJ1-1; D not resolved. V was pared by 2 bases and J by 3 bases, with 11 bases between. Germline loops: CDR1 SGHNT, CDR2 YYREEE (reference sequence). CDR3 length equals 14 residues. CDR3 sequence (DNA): TGTGCCAGCAGCTTCGCGCCAGGCGACACTGAAGCTTTCTTT. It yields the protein CASSFAPGDTEAFF. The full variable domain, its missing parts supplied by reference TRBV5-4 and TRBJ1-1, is ETGVTQSPTHLIKTRGQQVTLRCSSQSGHNTVSWYQQALGQGPQFIFQYYREEENGRGNFPPRFSGLQFPNYSSELNVNALELDDSALYLCASSFAPGDTEAFFGQGTRLTVV.

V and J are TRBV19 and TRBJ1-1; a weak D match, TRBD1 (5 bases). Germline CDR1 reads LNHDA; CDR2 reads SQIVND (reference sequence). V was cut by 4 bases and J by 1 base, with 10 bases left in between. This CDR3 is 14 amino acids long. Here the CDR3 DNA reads TGTGCCAGTAGTACCTCAGGGTGGAACACTGAAGCTTTCTTT. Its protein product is CASSTSGWNTEAFF.

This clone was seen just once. The CDR3 nucleotides read TGTGCCAGCAGCCAGGAGACAGGGGGCAAAGAGACCCAGTACTTC. Translating it yields CASSQETGGKETQYF. V and J are TRBV14 and TRBJ2-5, with 10 bases identical to TRBD1. CDR1 SGHDN and CDR2 FVKESK come from the germline V gene. The CDR3 is 15 amino acids. Trimming at V came to 3 bases and at J to 3 bases, leaving 4 bases not matched to a gene.

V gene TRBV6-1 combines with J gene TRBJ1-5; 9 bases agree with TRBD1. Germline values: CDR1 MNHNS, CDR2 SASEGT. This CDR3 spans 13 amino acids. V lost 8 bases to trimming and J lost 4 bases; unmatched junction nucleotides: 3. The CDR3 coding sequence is TGTGCCAGCCAGGGACAGGGTAATCAGCCCCAGCATTTT. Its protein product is CASQGQGNQPQHF.